The T cell receptor (beta chain) under discussion was sequenced for a study of HIV-infected patients and healthy controls. Reverse transcription used 500 to 550 ng RNA and constant-region primers for alpha and beta. Each of the alpha and beta chains got its own library through chain-specific third strand synthesis with indices. TCRdb redid the calling of the 5' RACE reads with MiXCR, one entry per CDR3 protein. This sample carries 6,000 to 8,000 distinct CDR3 sequences, approximately 9.9% of them seen once, and the ten largest clones take 25% to 30%. This clonotype came up many times. Deletions cut 3 bases from V and 3 bases from J, with 8 bases between. The CDR3 extends over 13 amino acids. No cell fractionation was done, so the repertoire covers all unsorted peripheral blood T cells.

The rearrangement joins TRBV12-3 or TRBV12-4 to TRBJ1-1; D remains ambiguous. The starting material was blood, obtained before antiretroviral therapy. This receptor was identified in an adult with HIV infection. The CDR3 protein is CASSFYSDTEAFF. The CDR3 coding sequence is TGTGCCAGCAGTTTTTATAGTGACACTGAAGCTTTCTTT.